These 23 T cell receptor beta chains came from one sample sequenced in a study of breast tumors, draining lymph nodes, adjacent tissues. Samples came from axillary lymph nodes draining the breast cancer. Each CDR3 protein gets one entry after TCRdb re-called the multiplex PCR reads with MiXCR. The table shows around 130,000 distinct CDR3 sequences, with 21% occurring only once. The sequenced material came from axillary lymph node tissue. The receptors derive from a female donor with breast cancer. Some clones in this sample may be carry-over from other donors' samples.

This clonotype was seen ten or more times. The CDR3 coding sequence is TGTGCCAGCTCACCGAGTTATACGAACTACGAGCAGTACTTC. Protein product: CASSPSYTNYEQYF. The chain is built from TRBV18 and TRBJ2-7; D uncertain. Trimming stripped 3 bases from V and 3 bases from J, with 12 bases between. Germline assignment: CDR1 KGHSH and CDR2 LQKENI. The CDR3 runs to 14 residues.

This clonotype was detected many times. The rearrangement joins TRBV12-5 to TRBJ2-7; 12 bases fit TRBD2. V lost 1 base to trimming and J lost 2 bases; unmatched junction nucleotides: 3. This CDR3 is built from 16 residues. The germline V gene encodes CDR1 LGHNT and CDR2 FRNRAP. The CDR3 sequence: CASGLGTSGRPYEQYF. The CDR3 region has the DNA TGTGCTAGTGGTTTGGGTACTAGCGGGAGGCCCTACGAGCAGTACTTC.

This clonotype occurred a few times. The chain employs TRBV12-3 or TRBV12-4 and TRBJ2-3; 7 positions agree with TRBD2. With V trimmed by 3 bases and J by 7 bases, 7 bases remained unmatched. This CDR3 spans 14 amino acids. The CDR3 is CASSFEGGRYTQYF. The CDR3, as DNA: TGTGCCAGCAGTTTTGAGGGCGGGAGATATACGCAGTATTTT.

This clonotype was seen a handful of times. V and J are TRBV27 and TRBJ2-1; weak D call: TRBD2 (6 bases). This CDR3 region has 15 residues. From germline, CDR1 is MNHEY and CDR2 SMNVEV (reference sequence). Trimming removed 7 bases at V and 7 bases at J, with 20 bases between. The CDR3 spells CASNPRLGIRNEQFF. The CDR3 nucleotides are TGTGCCAGCAACCCCCGACTAGGGATTCGGAATGAGCAGTTCTTC.

There are many counts of this clonotype. The chain combines TRBV12-3 or TRBV12-4 with TRBJ2-7; 7 positions match TRBD2. With V trimmed by 5 bases and J by 13 bases, 20 bases remained unmatched. CDR3 size: 15 residues. The CDR3: CASSRDGGGPRSLYF. The DNA for the CDR3 is TGTGCCAGCAGTCGGGATGGGGGAGGGCCTCGTTCCCTCTACTTC.

This clonotype occurred many times. This chain links TRBV7-3 with TRBJ2-7; TRBD2 agrees at 8 bases. Germline V CDR1 and CDR2: SGHTA, FQGTGA. V dropped 1 base and J dropped 4; count of bases not matched to a gene: 6. This CDR3 region has 15 residues. The CDR3 spells CASSLRREGRYEQYF. Written as DNA, the CDR3 is TGTGCCAGCAGCTTAAGACGGGAGGGCCGGTACGAGCAGTACTTC.

This clonotype was observed many times. This chain uses TRBV30 with TRBJ2-3, with no clear D. Germline V gene sequence: CDR1 GTSNPN, CDR2 SVGIG (reference sequence). The CDR3 is made up of 12 amino acids. V lost 2 bases and J 4 bases, leaving 7 bases between the germline ends. This chain's CDR3 is CAWSPLSDTQYF. In DNA form, the CDR3 reads TGTGCCTGGAGTCCCCTCTCAGATACGCAGTATTTT.

There are many counts of this clonotype. This chain joins TRBV19 and TRBJ2-7; no definite D call. The ends were cut back, 4 bases at V and 3 bases at J, with 13 bases in the middle. Looked up from germline, CDR1 is LNHDA and CDR2 is SQIVND (reference sequence). The CDR3 is made up of 14 amino acids. This CDR3 is CASSRFLVGYEQYF. CDR3 DNA sequence: TGTGCCAGTAGTAGGTTTCTAGTGGGCTACGAGCAGTACTTC.

The table lists this clonotype with many counts. The chain uses TRBV30 and TRBJ2-5; tentative D call: TRBD1 (5 bases). The CDR3 has 13 residues. The ends were cut back, 1 base at V and 4 bases at J, with 10 bases in the middle. In germline, CDR1 is GTSNPN, CDR2 SVGIG (reference sequence). Written as DNA, the CDR3 is TGTGCCTGGAGTGACGACAGTGCAGAGACCCAGTACTTC. The encoded protein is CAWSDDSAETQYF.

This clonotype was observed a handful of times. The chain links TRBV27 to TRBJ2-1; D is possibly TRBD1 (6 bases). This CDR3 comprises 18 residues. Germline V CDR1 and CDR2: MNHEY, SMNVEV (reference sequence). Trimming stripped 0 bases from V and 2 bases from J, with 17 bases between. The CDR3 spells CASSLSIGQGTTYNEQFF. In nucleotides, the CDR3 is TGTGCCAGCAGTTTATCGATCGGCCAGGGGACGACCTACAATGAGCAGTTCTTC.

This clonotype was seen many times. The rearrangement uses TRBV18 and TRBJ2-3; D is unresolved. Germline CDR1 and CDR2: KGHSH and LQKENI. Trimming took 2 bases from V and 2 from J, leaving 8 bases between them. The CDR3 contains 14 residues. The CDR3 loop reads CASSPTAFTDTQYF. The CDR3 nucleotides are TGTGCCAGCTCACCAACCGCTTTCACAGATACGCAGTATTTT.

There are many counts of this clonotype. V and J are TRBV11-2 and TRBJ2-7; TRBD2 matches 8 bases. V was clipped by 6 bases and J by 3 bases; unmatched bases: 10. The CDR3 length is 15 residues. CDR1 is SGHAT, CDR2 FQNNGV, per germline. CDR3 nucleotide sequence: TGTGCCAGCAGGTTGGAAGCGGGAGCCTTCTACGAGCAGTACTTC. This encodes CASRLEAGAFYEQYF.

CDR3 sequence reads: CASRQGGAIGYTF. The DNA of the CDR3 is TGTGCCAGCAGACAGGGCGGGGCAATTGGCTACACCTTC. V gene TRBV14 combines with J gene TRBJ1-2; tentatively, D is TRBD1 (6 bases). The ends were cut back, 6 bases at V and 7 bases at J, with 15 bases in the middle. The CDR3 runs to 13 residues. CDR1 SGHDN and CDR2 FVKESK come from the germline V gene.

This clonotype was detected ten times or more. The rearrangement uses TRBV20-1 and TRBJ2-3; 8 bases align to TRBD2. V shed 1 base, J shed 4 bases, and the junction held 7 bases outside the gene matches. CDR1 DFQATT and CDR2 SNEGSKA come from the germline V gene (reference sequence). This CDR3 is built from 15 residues. The CDR3 DNA reads TGCAGTGCTAGAGCCGGGAGGGCCCAGCCAGATACGCAGTATTTT. It encodes CSARAGRAQPDTQYF.

This clonotype was detected a few times. The V gene is TRBV3-1, the J gene TRBJ2-2; tentatively, D is TRBD1 (7 bases). V lost 2 bases to trimming and J lost 5 bases, with 18 bases between them. CDR3 length: 17 amino acids. Per germline, CDR1 LGHDT and CDR2 YNNKEL (reference sequence). In nucleotides, the CDR3 is TGTGCCAGCAGCCAACGTCTTTGGGCAGGGGGGACCGGGGAGCTGTTTTTT. Translation gives CASSQRLWAGGTGELFF.

This clonotype was found many times. The chain links TRBV9 to TRBJ2-3, with D perhaps TRBD1 or TRBD2 (5 bases each). V was clipped by 1 base and J by 4 bases, with 7 bases between them. The CDR3 totals 13 residues. Germline-derived CDR1 and CDR2 are SGDLS and YYNGEE. This CDR3 is CASSVLGADTQYF. In DNA, the CDR3 is TGTGCCAGCAGCGTACTGGGGGCAGATACGCAGTATTTT.

This clonotype was observed at least ten times. This chain connects TRBV5-1 to TRBJ1-5, with unresolved D. Germline V gene lookup returns CDR1 SGHRS and CDR2 YFSETQ. The V gene lost 1 base and the J gene lost 1 base, with 9 bases spanning the gap. The CDR3 runs to 15 residues. This chain's CDR3 is CASSLWGDSNQPQHF. CDR3 nucleotide sequence: TGCGCCAGCAGCTTGTGGGGTGACAGCAATCAGCCCCAGCATTTT.

A remark on this clonotype: A clone one base away is much larger, so this may be a read error. The genes are TRBV27 and TRBJ2-1; possibly TRBD1 or TRBD2 for D (5 bases each). The CDR3 is made up of 13 amino acids. Germline V gene lookup returns CDR1 MNHEY and CDR2 SMNVEV (reference sequence). The DNA for the CDR3 is TGTGCCAGCAGTACCGGGACGTACAATGAGCGGTTCTTC. Translation: CASSTGTYNERFF.

This clonotype occurred many times. The chain's CDR3 is CAISESWTGPFYGYTF. The CDR3 DNA reads TGTGCCATCAGTGAGTCCTGGACAGGTCCGTTCTATGGCTACACCTTC. V and J are TRBV10-3 and TRBJ1-2; 7 nucleotides line up with TRBD1. Per the germline V gene, CDR1 is ENHRY and CDR2 is SYGVKD. CDR3 size: 16 residues. The junction had 8 bases not matched to a gene; V was cut back by 0 bases and J by 4 bases.

The chain uses TRBV6-1 and TRBJ1-1; 11 nucleotides match TRBD1. The length of the CDR3 is 13 residues. Looked up from germline, CDR1 is MNHNS and CDR2 is SASEGT. V was clipped by 10 bases and J by 1 base; unmatched bases: 2. DNA for the CDR3: TGTGCCACAGGACAGGGGGCGAACACTGAAGCTTTCTTT. It is translated as CATGQGANTEAFF.

Regarding this clonotype: This could be a read error, since a much larger clone is one nucleotide away. The V and J genes are TRBV7-6 and TRBJ2-2, with a weak D call TRBD1 (6 bases). The CDR3 is 15 amino acids. V was clipped by 1 base and J by 6 bases, with 12 bases between them. CDR1 is SGHVS, CDR2 FNYEAQ, per germline. The CDR3 DNA reads TGTGCCAGCAGCTTAGATCGACAGGACGCCGGGGAGCTGTTTTTT. Protein product: CASSLDRQDAGELFF.

This clonotype has a count of ten or more. The chain has TRBV5-1 and TRBJ1-4; 8 nucleotides line up with TRBD1. This CDR3 comprises 16 residues. Trimming removed 0 bases from V and 7 bases from J; junction bases left unmatched: 8. The germline V gene has CDR1 SGHRS and CDR2 YFSETQ. The chain's CDR3 is CASSLGTQGDREKLFF. CDR3 nucleotides: TGCGCCAGCAGCTTGGGGACACAGGGGGACCGTGAAAAACTGTTTTTT.

About this clonotype itself: Just one base apart from a much larger clone, this may be a read error. The rearrangement joins TRBV6-1 to TRBJ1-2; 7 bases agree with TRBD1. Germline trimming cut 8 bases from V and 4 bases from J; bases unmatched to any gene: 13. Germline V gives CDR1 MNHNS, CDR2 SASEGT. CDR3 size: 15 residues. The CDR3 loop is CASDKFQGGSYGYTF. The CDR3 DNA reads TGTGCCAGCGATAAGTTTCAAGGGGGCTCCTATGGCTACACCTTC.